These 18 T cell receptor beta chains share one sample of origin, sequenced in a study of blood T cell repertoires in COVID-19. Produced via immunoSEQ multiplex PCR; TCRdb's table is partial and in-frame only. The sample has about 140,000 clones; about 86% are singletons. The sequenced sample was peripheral blood. These receptors all come from a woman in her sixties with acute or convalescent COVID-19.

This clone was observed once. This sequence joins TRBV5-1 and TRBJ2-1; D may be TRBD2 (5 bases). Germline V gene lookup returns CDR1 SGHRS and CDR2 YFSETQ. Trimming left V 5 bases short and J 0 bases short, with 15 bases between. The CDR3 covers 16 residues. The CDR3 DNA is TGCGCCAGCAGGGGAGTGGCGCATAGCTCCTACAATGAGCAGTTCTTC. Residues: CASRGVAHSSYNEQFF.

Notes on this clone: Within the sample, other DNA sequences also encode this same CDR3. The CDR3 DNA reads TGTGCCAGCAGCGTACAGGGTTTGGGGGAGACCCAGTACTTC. It yields the protein CASSVQGLGETQYF. The chain uses TRBV9 and TRBJ2-5; the D gene is possibly TRBD1 (5 bases). Trimming removed 1 base from V and 5 bases from J, with 12 bases in between. The CDR3 has 14 residues. Germline CDR1 is SGDLS and CDR2 is YYNGEE.

V usage is TRBV7-2 and J usage is TRBJ2-7, with TRBD2 matching 10 bases. Losses at the gene ends were 0 bases for V and 2 bases for J; bases not matched to a gene: 1. The CDR3 contains 15 residues. Germline lookup yields CDR1 SGHTA and CDR2 FQGNSA. CDR3 sequence (DNA): TGTGCCAGCAGCTTAGCAGCGGGGGGGCCCTACGAGCAGTACTTC. Translated, it gives CASSLAAGGPYEQYF.

The CDR3 bases are TGTGCCACCAGCAGAGATTCAGCTAGCGGGCACGACGAGCAGTACTTC. Its translation is CATSRDSASGHDEQYF. The chain links TRBV15 to TRBJ2-7, with 8 bases aligning to TRBD2. CDR1 LNHNV and CDR2 YYDKDF come from the germline V gene (reference sequence). V shed 0 bases and J 5 bases; nucleotides not matched to a gene: 9. CDR3 length equals 16 residues.

This clone was detected only a few times. This chain uses TRBV10-2 with TRBJ2-2; TRBD1 might be the D (5 bases). Germline assignment: CDR1 WSHSY and CDR2 SAAADI. With 6 bases removed from V and 6 bases from J, the gap between germline ends came to 8 bases. This CDR3 contains 12 residues. The CDR3 nucleotides are TGCGCCAGCAGGGACATATCCGGGGAGCTGTTTTTT. Its translation is CASRDISGELFF.

The chain carries TRBV13 and TRBJ2-7, with a tentative D call TRBD1 (5 bases). V gave up 8 bases and J gave up 3 bases, with 17 bases separating them. The CDR3 loop spans 14 amino acids. Germline CDR1 PRHDT, CDR2 FYEKMQ (reference sequence). The CDR3 loop is CASGARTDIYEQYF. As DNA, the CDR3 is TGTGCCAGCGGCGCCCGGACGGACATCTACGAGCAGTACTTC.

This clone was detected only once. This CDR3 is CASSQDLAYEQYF. DNA for the CDR3: TGCGCCAGCAGCCAAGATTTAGCTTACGAGCAGTACTTC. This chain connects TRBV4-1 to TRBJ2-7; D unresolved. CDR3 length: 13 amino acids. V was cut by 0 bases and J by 4 bases, with 7 bases left in between. From germline, CDR1 is MGHRA and CDR2 YSYEKL.

This rearrangement joins TRBV9 to TRBJ2-3, with TRBD2 matching 11 bases. Germline V gene data show CDR1 as SGDLS and CDR2 as YYNGEE. V dropped 3 bases and J dropped 8; count of bases not matched to a gene: 5. This CDR3 region has 14 residues. CDR3 loop: CASSGLLAGATQYF. The CDR3 nucleotides are TGTGCCAGCAGCGGTCTACTAGCGGGAGCTACGCAGTATTTT.

This clone was counted a single time. The genes are TRBV28 and TRBJ1-3; TRBD1 matches at 9 bases. Germline V lookup: CDR1 MDHEN, CDR2 SYDVKM. With V trimmed by 6 bases and J by 0 bases, 0 bases remained unmatched. This CDR3 has 14 amino acids. The CDR3 loop reads CASRTGGSGNTIYF. The CDR3 DNA reads TGTGCCAGCAGGACAGGGGGCTCTGGAAACACCATATATTTT.

V gene TRBV28 combines with J gene TRBJ1-2; D gene unclear. The CDR3 extends over 14 amino acids. Germline CDR1 reads MDHEN; CDR2 reads SYDVKM. Trimming took off 6 bases at V and 6 bases at J, with 17 bases between the two ends. CDR3 bases: TGTGCCAGCAGGGAGGAACCAGTTAGAGATGGCTACACCTTC. Translation: CASREEPVRDGYTF.

This chain links TRBV7-9 with TRBJ2-3; 10 positions match TRBD2. The germline V gene encodes CDR1 SEHNR and CDR2 FQNEAQ (reference sequence). V trimming: 5 bases; J trimming: 1 base; junction bases outside the gene matches: 12. This CDR3 is 18 amino acids long. The CDR3 loop reads CASSRTSGSHRGTDTQYF. In DNA, the CDR3 is TGTGCCAGCAGCAGGACTAGCGGAAGTCACCGCGGCACAGATACGCAGTATTTT.

The rearrangement uses TRBV21-1 and TRBJ1-2. TRBV21-1 corresponds to a pseudogene. This CDR3 region has 14 residues. DNA of the CDR3: TGTGCCAGCAGCAAAGCGCTCTCCTCGGGGGGCTACACCTTC. As protein: CASSKALSSGGYTF.

As DNA, the CDR3 is TGTGCCAGCAGCCCCTCCGGAGATGCGGGAGCCCCATTCTACGAGCAGTACTTC. This encodes CASSPSGDAGAPFYEQYF. V gene TRBV7-3 combines with J gene TRBJ2-7; 7 nucleotides line up with TRBD2. The germline V gene has CDR1 SGHTA and CDR2 FQGTGA. This CDR3 has 18 amino acids. J gave up 3 bases and V 5 bases, and 19 bases lay outside the gene matches.

The chain employs TRBV4-3 and TRBJ2-1; maybe TRBD2 (6 bases). The ends were cut back, 3 bases at V and 9 bases at J, with 15 bases in the middle. The CDR3 spans 14 residues. Germline values: CDR1 LGHNA, CDR2 YSLEER. For the CDR3, the DNA is TGCGCCAGCAGCCACTTGGGCGCGGGGTCTGAGCAGTTCTTC. Translating it yields CASSHLGAGSEQFF.

The V gene is TRBV7-7, the J gene TRBJ2-1, with 13 bases fitting TRBD2. Trimming removed 5 bases from V and 8 bases from J; junction bases left unmatched: 9. The CDR3 has 16 amino acids. Germline CDR1 reads SSHAT; CDR2 reads FNYEAQ (reference sequence). CDR3 bases: TGTGCCAGCAGCGCCGGACTAGCGGGAGCGCGGGATGAGCAGTTCTTC. It translates to CASSAGLAGARDEQFF.

This clone has only a few counts. This chain links TRBV5-8 with TRBJ2-5, with a possible D match to TRBD1 (5 bases). The CDR3 covers 13 residues. The ends were cut back, 3 bases at V and 3 bases at J, with 9 bases in the middle. Germline V lookup: CDR1 SGHTS, CDR2 YDEGEE. The DNA for the CDR3 is TGTGCCAGCAGCTCTGACAGCGAAGAGACCCAGTACTTC. Amino acids: CASSSDSEETQYF.

The rearrangement uses TRBV5-1 and TRBJ1-5, with D possibly matching TRBD1 (5 bases). The CDR3 extends over 13 amino acids. Germline V lookup: CDR1 SGHRS, CDR2 YFSETQ. V lost 4 bases and J 3 bases, leaving 8 bases between the germline ends. The CDR3 coding sequence is TGCGCCAGCAGCGGAGGGGTCAATCAGCCCCAGCATTTT. Encoded protein: CASSGGVNQPQHF.

The chain has TRBV6-6 and TRBJ1-6; unclear D gene. Germline loops: CDR1 MNHNY, CDR2 SVGAGI (reference sequence). Between the trimmed V and J ends, which lost 6 bases and 6 bases, there was a span of 15 bases. This CDR3 contains 15 residues. CDR3 sequence: CASSHQSGVNSPLHF. DNA for the CDR3: TGTGCCAGCAGCCATCAAAGCGGGGTTAATTCACCCCTCCACTTT.